The clone carrying this T cell receptor beta chain was seen a few times. Its antigen is currently unknown. Prepared libraries of TCR beta cDNA carried unique molecular identifiers. Hundreds of thousands of cDNA molecules came from approximately 1 to 10 million T cells. TCRdb independently ran MiXCR on the PCR reads; one entry per CDR3 protein. The sample has 550,000 to 700,000 distinct CDR3 sequences; 44% are singletons. The data derive from a study of post-analysis software for immune sequencing data. The study, taken as a whole, reports: Comparison of patients with controls showed 4 to 6 TRBV segments more frequent in patients, TRBV5-6, TRBV5-1 and TRBV20-1 among them. Co-batched samples clustered tightly together by F measure. Controls significantly exceeded multiple sclerosis patients in normalized Chao1 diversity.

V was clipped by 1 base and J by 3 bases; unmatched bases: 9. The CDR3 contains 17 residues. Per germline, CDR1 SGHKS and CDR2 YYEKEE (reference sequence). This TCR came from a girl aged 10-17 years with multiple sclerosis. The material sequenced was blood. This chain links TRBV5-5 with TRBJ2-4; 8 bases fit TRBD1. Here the CDR3 reads CASSLRYRGFVKNIQYF. The CDR3 DNA is TGTGCCAGCAGCTTGAGGTACAGGGGGTTTGTCAAAAACATTCAGTACTTC.